These T cell receptor beta chains were read from a single sample in a study of blood T cell repertoires in COVID-19. Some clones are missing from TCRdb's copy, which holds only in-frame ones; the method was immunoSEQ multiplex PCR. This sample has roughly 250,000 clones, with approximately 85% found just once. The sequencing input was peripheral blood. Receptor source: a woman in her twenties or thirties with acute or convalescent COVID-19. The CDR3 runs from the conserved cysteine through the conserved F or W. The order of the fields is CDR3 protein, CDR3 DNA, D gene, J gene, V gene, clone size. D genes are given only for firm matches. Size values are once, few and many counts, or a class for expanded clones, and some rows have none.

CDR3: CASGLGLAVPSSYNEQFF
DNA: TGTGCTAGTGGTCTGGGACTAGCGGTCCCGAGCTCCTACAATGAGCAGTTCTTC
D: TRBD2
J: TRBJ2-1
V: TRBV12-5
size: once

CDR3: CASSMGGTGEDNSPLHF
DNA: TGTGCCAGTAGTATGGGGGGAACAGGGGAGGATAATTCACCCCTCCACTTT
D: TRBD1
J: TRBJ1-6
V: TRBV19
size: NA

CDR3: CASSLESGTGANVLTF
DNA: TGTGCCAGCAGCTTAGAATCAGGGACTGGGGCCAACGTCCTGACTTTC
D: NA
J: TRBJ2-6
V: TRBV7-2
size: NA

CDR3: CASSARTGGADTQYF
DNA: TGTGCCAGCAGTGCGAGGACAGGGGGCGCAGATACGCAGTATTTT
D: TRBD1
J: TRBJ2-3
V: TRBV6-4
size: NA

CDR3: CASSPPQGANTGELFF
DNA: TGTGCCAGCAGCCCCCCCCAGGGGGCGAACACCGGGGAGCTGTTTTTT
D: TRBD1
J: TRBJ2-2
V: TRBV3-1/TRBV3-2
size: NA

CDR3: CASSTTGGAKNIQYF
DNA: TGTGCCAGTAGTACGACAGGGGGCGCAAAAAACATTCAGTACTTC
D: TRBD1
J: TRBJ2-4
V: TRBV19
size: once

CDR3: CASSIGRVDNPYNEQFF
DNA: TGTGCCAGTAGTATAGGGAGGGTAGACAACCCCTACAATGAGCAGTTCTTC
D: NA
J: TRBJ2-1
V: TRBV19
size: NA

CDR3: CASSLGLAVYNEQFF
DNA: TGTGCCAGCAGCCTTGGGCTAGCGGTCTACAATGAGCAGTTCTTC
D: TRBD2
J: TRBJ2-1
V: TRBV3-1/TRBV3-2
size: NA

CDR3: CASSPQNSPLHF
DNA: TGCGCCAGCAGTCCCCAGAATTCACCCCTCCACTTT
D: NA
J: TRBJ1-6
V: TRBV4-1
size: NA

CDR3: CASSRRLAGRTDTQYF
DNA: TGCGCCAGCAGCCGGAGGCTAGCGGGTCGCACAGATACGCAGTATTTT
D: TRBD2
J: TRBJ2-3
V: TRBV5-1
size: few

CDR3: CASRSTGGSYNEQFF
DNA: TGTGCCAGCAGATCGACAGGGGGCTCCTACAATGAGCAGTTCTTC
D: TRBD1
J: TRBJ2-1
V: TRBV7-9
size: NA

CDR3: CASKHERALVPPENTGELFF
DNA: TGCGCCAGCAAGCACGAGAGGGCCCTTGTCCCCCCAGAAAACACCGGGGAGCTGTTTTTT
D: NA
J: TRBJ2-2
V: TRBV23-1
size: NA

CDR3: CASSGKGGETQYF
DNA: TGTGCCAGCAGCGGGAAGGGCGGGGAGACCCAGTACTTC
D: NA
J: TRBJ2-5
V: TRBV7-2
size: NA

CDR3: CASSPLGDEQFF
DNA: TGTGCCAGCTCACCGCTAGGAGATGAGCAGTTCTTC
D: NA
J: TRBJ2-1
V: TRBV18
size: NA

CDR3: CASSPTSGRNTGELFF
DNA: TGTGCCAGCAGTCCGACTAGCGGGAGGAACACCGGGGAGCTGTTTTTT
D: TRBD2
J: TRBJ2-2
V: TRBV27
size: NA

CDR3: CASSMGSRGKPQHF
DNA: TGTGCCAGTAGTATGGGTAGTAGGGGGAAGCCCCAGCATTTT
D: NA
J: TRBJ1-5
V: TRBV19
size: NA

CDR3: CASSYSTAGQPQHF
DNA: TGTGCCAGCAGTTACTCAACCGCGGGTCAGCCCCAGCATTTT
D: NA
J: TRBJ1-5
V: TRBV6-5
size: NA

CDR3: CASKVGRLGRGTAGELFF
DNA: TGCGCCAGCAAAGTCGGCAGGTTGGGGAGGGGGACGGCCGGGGAGCTGTTTTTT
D: NA
J: TRBJ2-2
V: TRBV10-2
size: NA

CDR3: CASSGAGQQYF
DNA: TGTGCCAGCAGCGGAGCGGGACAGCAGTATTTT
D: NA
J: TRBJ2-3
V: TRBV9
size: NA

CDR3: CSVAGQTHSYEQYF
DNA: TGCAGCGTTGCGGGACAGACCCATTCCTACGAGCAGTACTTC
D: TRBD1
J: TRBJ2-7
V: TRBV29-1
size: NA

CDR3: CASMWGTGGRDGYTF
DNA: TGTGCCAGTATGTGGGGGACCGGGGGGCGAGATGGCTACACCTTC
D: NA
J: TRBJ1-2
V: TRBV19
size: NA

CDR3: CASSISRAGGTYEQYF
DNA: TGTGCCAGTAGTATTTCCCGAGCGGGAGGTACGTACGAGCAGTACTTC
D: TRBD2
J: TRBJ2-7
V: TRBV19
size: NA

CDR3: CASSLDTGFTEAFF
DNA: TGTGCCAGCAGCTTAGATACAGGGTTCACTGAAGCTTTCTTT
D: NA
J: TRBJ1-1
V: TRBV7-9
size: NA

CDR3: CASSLIGDDTEAFF
DNA: TGTGCCAGCAGCTTAATCGGGGATGACACTGAAGCTTTCTTT
D: NA
J: TRBJ1-1
V: TRBV7-3
size: once

CDR3: CASPLMRDRVLTNEKLFF
DNA: TGTGCCAGCCCCTTGATGAGGGACAGGGTCTTGACTAATGAAAAACTGTTTTTT
D: TRBD1
J: TRBJ1-4
V: TRBV7-8
size: NA

CDR3: CASSLARGRDSPLHF
DNA: TGTGCCAGCAGCTTGGCCAGGGGTAGGGATTCACCCCTCCACTTT
D: NA
J: TRBJ1-6
V: TRBV5-4
size: NA

CDR3: CASSQDRLTTSSDTQYF
DNA: TGTGCCAGCAGCCAAGATCGACTCACAACTAGTTCAGATACGCAGTATTTT
D: NA
J: TRBJ2-3
V: TRBV3-1/TRBV3-2
size: NA

CDR3: CASSPLAGLAGGTDTQYF
DNA: TGTGCCAGCTCACCCTTAGCTGGACTAGCGGGAGGTACAGATACGCAGTATTTT
D: TRBD2
J: TRBJ2-3
V: TRBV18
size: NA

CDR3: CASRESSGGHYEQYF
DNA: TGTGCCAGTAGAGAATCTAGCGGGGGCCACTACGAGCAGTACTTC
D: TRBD2
J: TRBJ2-7
V: TRBV19
size: NA

CDR3: CASSPQTGAMNTEAFF
DNA: TGTGCCAGCAGCCCGCAGACAGGGGCAATGAACACTGAAGCTTTCTTT
D: TRBD1
J: TRBJ1-1
V: TRBV7-6
size: NA

CDR3: CASSLTGMNTEAFF
DNA: TGTGCCAGCAGCTTGACGGGGATGAACACTGAAGCTTTCTTT
D: NA
J: TRBJ1-1
V: TRBV5-6
size: NA

CDR3: CASSYNLRGSTYEQYF
DNA: TGTGCCAGCAGTTACAACCTGAGGGGGTCCACCTACGAGCAGTACTTC
D: NA
J: TRBJ2-7
V: TRBV6-2/TRBV6-3
size: NA

CDR3: CASSMFTGGFGLGEKLFF
DNA: TGTGCCAGTAGTATGTTCACAGGGGGCTTTGGGCTTGGTGAAAAACTGTTTTTT
D: TRBD1
J: TRBJ1-4
V: TRBV19
size: NA

CDR3: CASSRAGTGFIYGYTF
DNA: TGTGCCAGCAGCCGGGCCGGGACAGGGTTTATTTATGGCTACACCTTC
D: TRBD1
J: TRBJ1-2
V: TRBV5-4
size: NA

CDR3: CASSFRGYEQYF
DNA: TGTGCCAGCAGCTTTCGGGGGTACGAGCAGTACTTC
D: NA
J: TRBJ2-7
V: TRBV7-9
size: NA

CDR3: CASSSSSYEQYF
DNA: TGTGCCAGCAGCTCCAGCTCCTACGAGCAGTACTTC
D: NA
J: TRBJ2-7
V: TRBV3-1/TRBV3-2
size: NA

CDR3: CASSPIGTVDYEQYF
DNA: TGTGCCAGCTCACCAATAGGGACTGTGGACTACGAGCAGTACTTC
D: NA
J: TRBJ2-7
V: TRBV18
size: once

CDR3: CASSWTGSPGELFF
DNA: TGTGCCAGCAGTTGGACAGGGAGTCCCGGGGAGCTGTTTTTT
D: TRBD1
J: TRBJ2-2
V: TRBV2
size: NA

CDR3: CASRRLADTDTQYF
DNA: TGTGCCAGCCGGAGACTAGCAGACACAGATACGCAGTATTTT
D: TRBD2
J: TRBJ2-3
V: TRBV7-2
size: NA

CDR3: CASSIRTAGAGNTDTQYF
DNA: TGTGCCAGCAGCATCCGCACAGCGGGAGCGGGAAACACAGATACGCAGTATTTT
D: TRBD2
J: TRBJ2-3
V: TRBV7-2
size: NA

CDR3: CASSLYTGELFF
DNA: TGTGCCAGCAGCCTGTACACCGGGGAGCTGTTTTTT
D: NA
J: TRBJ2-2
V: TRBV7-9
size: NA

CDR3: CASSLVSGTGRQPQHF
DNA: TGTGCCAGCAGCTTAGTCTCCGGGACAGGGCGACAGCCCCAGCATTTT
D: TRBD1
J: TRBJ1-5
V: TRBV11-2
size: NA

CDR3: CASGLGQGRSEAFF
DNA: TGTGCTAGTGGTTTGGGTCAGGGGCGGTCTGAAGCTTTCTTT
D: NA
J: TRBJ1-1
V: TRBV12-5
size: NA

CDR3: CAWSGQTSTDTQYF
DNA: TGTGCCTGGAGTGGACAGACCAGCACAGATACGCAGTATTTT
D: NA
J: TRBJ2-3
V: TRBV30
size: NA

CDR3: CAWSTSGTGNTGELFF
DNA: TGTGCCTGGAGTACTAGCGGGACTGGGAACACCGGGGAGCTGTTTTTT
D: TRBD2
J: TRBJ2-2
V: TRBV30
size: NA

CDR3: CASSILNEQFF
DNA: TGTGCCAGCAGTATCCTCAATGAGCAGTTCTTC
D: NA
J: TRBJ2-1
V: TRBV25-1
size: NA

CDR3: CASSPGLAGLYNEQFF
DNA: TGTGCCAGCAGCCCTGGACTAGCGGGATTGTACAATGAGCAGTTCTTC
D: TRBD2
J: TRBJ2-1
V: TRBV11-3
size: NA